Listed here are 8 T cell receptor beta chains from one sample, sequenced in a study of T cell responses to AZD1222 COVID-19 vaccine. Generated by immunoSEQ multiplex PCR, the TCRdb table keeps only in-frame clones and is missing some. The table lists 150,000 to 190,000 clones, approximately 91% of them singletons. Sequencing was performed on peripheral blood, taken after recovery from COVID-19. These receptors came from an adult who had recovered from COVID-19.

CDR3 bases: TGTGCCAGCAGCCAAGATCGGGGGGCCCCCTACGAGCAGTACTTC. The encoded protein is CASSQDRGAPYEQYF. The chain uses TRBV4-2 and TRBJ2-7; D is perhaps TRBD2 (7 bases). The CDR3 covers 15 residues. Germline V lookup: CDR1 LGHNA, CDR2 YNFKEQ. Trimming pared 0 bases from V and 2 bases from J, leaving 11 bases between.

This chain uses TRBV12-3 or TRBV12-4 with TRBJ1-2; tentative D call: TRBD1 (5 bases). The CDR3 sequence is 13 residues long. Deletions cut 5 bases from V and 8 bases from J, with 15 bases between. The DNA of the CDR3 is TGTGCCAGCAGTCCCGCGGGGGTTGAAGGCTACACCTTC. It encodes CASSPAGVEGYTF.

The chain is built from TRBV19 and TRBJ1-5; TRBD1 agrees at 10 bases. Losses at the gene ends were 5 bases for V and 4 bases for J; bases not matched to a gene: 11. The CDR3 has 17 amino acids. Germline lookup yields CDR1 LNHDA and CDR2 SQIVND (reference sequence). CDR3 nucleotide sequence: TGTGCCAGTAGTGAGAGGGGACAGGGGTTTTCAAATCAGCCCCAGCATTTT. Protein sequence: CASSERGQGFSNQPQHF.

The rearrangement uses TRBV27 and TRBJ2-7; the D call may be TRBD1 or TRBD2 (6 bases each). The V end was cut by 4 bases, the J end by 7 bases, with 11 bases between. The V gene's germline CDR1 is MNHEY and CDR2 SMNVEV (reference sequence). CDR3 length equals 12 residues. CDR3 amino acids: CASSSQGTEQYF. The CDR3 bases are TGTGCCAGCAGTTCTCAGGGGACTGAGCAGTACTTC.

V is TRBV5-1 and J is TRBJ1-1, with D tentatively TRBD1 (6 bases). This CDR3 spans 13 amino acids. Trimming pared 0 bases from V and 11 bases from J, leaving 14 bases between. CDR1 is SGHRS, CDR2 YFSETQ, per germline. The CDR3 DNA follows: TGCGCCAGCAGCTTGGGGCAGGGGATCGGGGCTTTCTTT. It is translated as CASSLGQGIGAFF.

The chain couples TRBV27 to TRBJ1-2; D possibly corresponds to TRBD1 (6 bases). V was pared by 4 bases and J by 5 bases, with 23 bases between. The germline CDR1 and CDR2 sequences are MNHEY and SMNVEV (reference sequence). The CDR3 loop spans 17 amino acids. The CDR3 is CASSSWGVRAGEYGYTF. The CDR3 DNA reads as TGTGCCAGCAGTTCGTGGGGGGTCAGGGCAGGGGAGTATGGCTACACCTTC.

The V gene is TRBV6-2 or TRBV6-3, the J gene TRBJ1-6; D not certain. Germline V gives CDR1 MNHEY, CDR2 SVGEGT. Trimming shortened V by 6 bases and J by 7 bases, and 13 bases separated the two germline ends. CDR3 length: 14 residues. CDR3 residues: CASSLRLENSPLHF. The CDR3 nucleotides are TGTGCCAGCAGCTTACGTTTGGAAAATTCACCCCTCCACTTT.

The rearrangement links TRBV14 to TRBJ1-2; TRBD1 is a possible D gene (5 bases). This CDR3 contains 15 residues. Trimming took off 1 base at V and 5 bases at J, with 14 bases between the two ends. Looked up from germline, CDR1 is SGHDN and CDR2 is FVKESK. In DNA form, the CDR3 reads TGTGCCAGCAGCCAAGCTCTAAACAGGCTATATGGCTACACCTTC. Protein sequence: CASSQALNRLYGYTF. The whole variable domain, remainder taken from reference TRBV14 and TRBJ1-2, is EAGVTQFPSHSVIEKGQTVTLRCDPISGHDNLYWYRRVMGKEIKFLLHFVKESKQDESGMPNNRFLAERTGGTYSTLKVQPAELEDSGVYFCASSQALNRLYGYTFGSGTRLTVV.